Listed here are 20 T cell receptor beta chains from one sample, sequenced in a study of cytomegalovirus exposure and HLA in healthy donors. Researchers ran the PCR with 60 Vbeta and 13 Jbeta primers. Libraries were prepared by immunoSEQ multiplex PCR; TCRdb keeps only in-frame clonotypes and omits some of them. The sample lists roughly 150,000 clones, more than 70% seen once, with 11% in the top ten. The sequenced sample was PBMCs. Source of these receptors: a man aged 18 to 29 in good health and CMV-seropositive.

This clone was recorded a few times. The rearrangement uses TRBV19 and TRBJ1-5; D unclear. The V gene lost 7 bases and the J gene lost 0 bases, with 10 bases spanning the gap. The CDR3 loop spans 14 amino acids. Germline CDR1 and CDR2: LNHDA and SQIVND (reference sequence). As DNA, the CDR3 is TGTGCCAGTACTGCCCTCTATAGCAATCAGCCCCAGCATTTT. Protein product: CASTALYSNQPQHF.

This clone was seen just once. V and J are TRBV27 and TRBJ2-5; 15 nucleotides line up with TRBD2. This CDR3 contains 17 residues. The germline V gene encodes CDR1 MNHEY and CDR2 SMNVEV (reference sequence). Trimming at V came to 4 bases and at J to 5 bases, leaving 8 bases not matched to a gene. The CDR3 coding sequence is TGTGCCAGCAGTTCCTTATGGGGGACTAGCGGGAGGGAGACCCAGTACTTC. Its translation is CASSSLWGTSGRETQYF.

The chain employs TRBV9 and TRBJ1-1, with D tentatively TRBD1 (6 bases). V was cut by 4 bases and J by 1 base, with 11 bases left in between. CDR3 size: 14 residues. Germline lookup yields CDR1 SGDLS and CDR2 YYNGEE. CDR3 loop: CASSLLTGNTEAFF. The CDR3 region has the DNA TGTGCCAGCAGCCTGTTGACAGGGAACACTGAAGCTTTCTTT.

V is TRBV28 and J is TRBJ1-5; maybe TRBD1 (6 bases). The CDR3 spans 16 residues. Trimming stripped 6 bases from V and 3 bases from J, with 18 bases between. From germline, CDR1 is MDHEN and CDR2 SYDVKM. CDR3 protein: CASRRPMTGYNQPQHF. In nucleotides, the CDR3 is TGTGCCAGCAGACGCCCCATGACAGGATACAATCAGCCCCAGCATTTT. The full variable domain, completed using reference TRBV28 and TRBJ1-5, is DVKVTQSSRYLVKRTGEKVFLECVQDMDHENMFWYRQDPGLGLRLIYFSYDVKMKEKGDIPEGYSVSREKKERFSLILESASTNQTSMYLCASRRPMTGYNQPQHFGDGTRLSIL.

V is TRBV5-1 and J is TRBJ2-1, with TRBD2 matching over 13 bases. CDR1 is SGHRS, CDR2 YFSETQ, per germline. With V trimmed by 0 bases and J by 9 bases, 9 bases remained unmatched. There are 17 residues in the CDR3. CDR3 in amino acids: CASSLDILAGGLSEQFF. The DNA for the CDR3 is TGCGCCAGCAGCTTGGATATACTAGCGGGAGGGCTAAGTGAGCAGTTCTTC.

The rearrangement joins TRBV28 to TRBJ2-3; 10 positions agree with TRBD2. CDR3 length: 18 amino acids. Germline V lookup: CDR1 MDHEN, CDR2 SYDVKM. J was trimmed by 6 bases and V by 8 bases; bases with no gene match: 20. Here the CDR3 reads CASVGASGSLGREDTQYF. The CDR3 DNA reads TGTGCCAGCGTTGGGGCTAGCGGGAGCCTAGGGAGGGAGGATACGCAGTATTTT.

The chain carries TRBV28 and TRBJ2-3; 11 bases line up with TRBD1. V lost 6 bases to trimming and J lost 1 base; unmatched junction nucleotides: 6. Per the germline V gene, CDR1 is MDHEN and CDR2 is SYDVKM. The CDR3 length is 16 residues. The CDR3, as DNA: TGTGCCAGCAGCCGGACAGGGGGCGCTCGCACAGATACGCAGTATTTT. This sequence encodes CASSRTGGARTDTQYF.

V usage is TRBV5-1 and J usage is TRBJ2-7; 9 bases map to TRBD2. The length of the CDR3 is 13 residues. Unmatched junction bases numbered 5, after V lost 4 bases and J lost 6 bases. Germline CDR1 and CDR2: SGHRS and YFSETQ. The CDR3 sequence is CASSTGLAGEQYF. For the CDR3, the DNA is TGCGCCAGCAGCACGGGACTAGCCGGCGAGCAGTACTTC.

The rearrangement uses TRBV6-7 and TRBJ1-5, with TRBD1 matching 10 bases. TRBV6-7 falls under the ORF class, with uncertain function. CDR3 size: 14 residues. Trimming at V came to 10 bases and at J to 5 bases, leaving 8 bases not matched to a gene. CDR3 DNA sequence: TGTGCCACCGGCGAAGGGACAGGGGATCAGCCCCAGCATTTT. Translation: CATGEGTGDQPQHF.

As to this clone: The junction departs from germline at one end; a sequencing error may be responsible. The rearrangement joins TRBV2 to TRBJ1-1; 10 nucleotides agree with TRBD1. The CDR3 sequence is 14 residues long. In germline, CDR1 is SNHLY, CDR2 FYNNEI. The CDR3 DNA reads TGTGCCAGCAGCGAAGACAGGGGGCCCCCGGAGACTTTCTTT. Its translation is CASSEDRGPPETFF.

The V and J genes are TRBV27 and TRBJ2-5; no reliable D call. This CDR3 is 13 amino acids long. Germline V gives CDR1 MNHEY, CDR2 SMNVEV (reference sequence). Trimming took 3 bases from V and 2 from J, leaving 7 bases between them. CDR3 sequence reads: CASSFGIQETQYF. The CDR3 nucleotides read TGTGCCAGCAGTTTCGGTATTCAAGAGACCCAGTACTTC.

The V call is TRBV29-1, the J call TRBJ2-3, with unresolved D. V lost 6 bases and J lost 2, with 15 bases in between. CDR3 size: 14 residues. Germline CDR1 is SQVTM and CDR2 is ANQGSEA. CDR3 loop: CSVERVLNTDTQYF. The CDR3 nucleotides read TGCAGCGTAGAACGGGTCTTAAACACAGATACGCAGTATTTT.

This rearrangement joins TRBV27 to TRBJ2-6, with TRBD1 matching 9 bases. With 5 bases clipped from V and 3 bases from J, the junction kept 8 bases outside the gene matches. The CDR3 length is 17 residues. Looked up from germline, CDR1 is MNHEY and CDR2 is SMNVEV (reference sequence). CDR3 region: CASSKLDRGLGANVLTF. The DNA for the CDR3 is TGTGCCAGCAGTAAGCTGGACAGGGGACTTGGGGCCAACGTCCTGACTTTC.

The chain links TRBV5-6 to TRBJ1-1, with TRBD1 identical over 8 bases. Germline CDR1 and CDR2: SGHDT and YYEEEE. V gave up 2 bases and J gave up 0 bases; unmatched junction bases: 6. This CDR3 region has 16 residues. The CDR3 DNA reads TGTGCCAGCAGCTTTAGGACAGGGTTCATGAACACTGAAGCTTTCTTT. Translated, it gives CASSFRTGFMNTEAFF.

This chain uses TRBV5-1 with TRBJ1-2; 10 bases match TRBD1. CDR1 is SGHRS, CDR2 YFSETQ, per germline. There are 16 residues in the CDR3. The V segment lost 1 base and the J segment 7 bases; nucleotides outside the gene matches: 10. CDR3 in amino acids: CASSLSGQGGRSGYTF. The CDR3 nucleotides are TGCGCCAGCAGCTTGTCAGGACAGGGGGGTCGAAGTGGCTACACCTTC.

The rearrangement uses TRBV4-2 and TRBJ1-1, with D perhaps TRBD1 (6 bases). Germline V gene sequence: CDR1 LGHNA, CDR2 YNFKEQ. V dropped 3 bases and J dropped 6 bases, with 17 bases sitting between them. CDR3 length: 15 residues. CDR3 sequence reads: CASSHIPGTYAEAFF. CDR3 in DNA: TGTGCCAGCAGCCACATTCCGGGGACATACGCTGAAGCTTTCTTT.

The genes are TRBV5-1 and TRBJ2-1; 12 nucleotides agree with TRBD2. The V segment lost 4 bases and the J segment 5 bases; nucleotides outside the gene matches: 13. The CDR3 sequence is 18 residues long. Germline V gives CDR1 SGHRS, CDR2 YFSETQ. For the CDR3, the DNA is TGCGCCAGCAGCCCTCTAGCGGGAGGGCCCCCTTGGCACAATGAGCAGTTCTTC. The encoded protein is CASSPLAGGPPWHNEQFF.

Note on this clone: Mismatch with germline at one junction end may stem from a read error. CDR3 DNA sequence: TGTGCCGGCAGGGGGCGCGACACTGAAGCTTTCTTT. Its protein product is CAGRGRDTEAFF. V usage is TRBV2 and J usage is TRBJ1-1; 8 nucleotides agree with TRBD1. Germline values: CDR1 SNHLY, CDR2 FYNNEI. The CDR3 is made up of 12 amino acids.

The table lists this clone with a few counts. The V and J genes are TRBV4-2 and TRBJ1-5; 9 nucleotides match TRBD1. Per germline, CDR1 LGHNA and CDR2 YNFKEQ. The junction had 10 bases not matched to a gene; V was cut back by 1 base and J by 9 bases. The CDR3 consists of 16 residues. In DNA, the CDR3 is TGTGCCAGCAGCCAAGTAGGGACAGGGAGGGGAGGGCCCCAGCATTTT. Translation: CASSQVGTGRGGPQHF.

Only a few counts were recorded for this clone. The genes are TRBV6-1 and TRBJ1-1; TRBD1 matches 9 bases. With V trimmed by 7 bases and J by 2 bases, 8 bases remained unmatched. The CDR3 is made up of 15 amino acids. The germline V gene encodes CDR1 MNHNS and CDR2 SASEGT. This CDR3 reads CASTRQGGINTEAFF. CDR3 bases: TGTGCCAGCACCCGACAGGGGGGAATAAACACTGAAGCTTTCTTT.